This T cell receptor beta chain was identified in a study of cytomegalovirus exposure and HLA in healthy donors. The CDR3 spans 11 residues. The V gene lost 2 bases and the J gene lost 6 bases, with 4 bases spanning the gap. CDR1 and CDR2 from the germline V gene are LNHDA and SQIVND (reference sequence). The PCR contained 60 Vbeta and 13 Jbeta primers. TCRdb's copy holds only in-frame clones and misses some; the assay was immunoSEQ multiplex PCR. The sample lists some 130,000 clones; 77% were seen once. The rearrangement links TRBV19 to TRBJ1-1; D not resolved. Specimen: PBMCs. This receptor was obtained from a man aged 30 to 39 in good health and CMV-seronegative. This CDR3 reads CASSIRAEAFF. The DNA for the CDR3 is TGTGCCAGTAGTATACGGGCTGAAGCTTTCTTT.